This TCR beta chain comes out of a study of OX40 agonist ivuxolimab in advanced cancers. As for the study in general: Dose-escalation patients had hepatocellular carcinoma, melanoma, renal cell or head and neck cancer.

Method: immunoSEQ multiplex PCR; TCRdb's copy keeps in-frame clones and lacks some. The table lists tens of thousands of clones, 75% to 80% of them singletons. The CDR3 extends over 18 amino acids. Germline trimming cut 4 bases from V and 0 bases from J; bases unmatched to any gene: 13. In germline, CDR1 is MDHEN, CDR2 SYDVKM. This sequence joins TRBV28 and TRBJ1-1; 8 bases map to TRBD1. The input for sequencing was CD4+ or CD8+ T cells sorted from blood, taken in a trial of the OX40 agonist ivuxolimab. The receptor was derived from an adult with an advanced solid tumor such as melanoma, head and neck, liver or kidney cancer. CDR3 loop: CASSYLAGGLGLNTEAFF. The CDR3 nucleotides read TGTGCCAGCAGTTATCTAGCAGGGGGCTTGGGGCTGAACACTGAAGCTTTCTTT. The entire variable domain, with the rest obtained from reference TRBV28 and TRBJ1-1, is as follows: DVKVTQSSRYLVKRTGEKVFLECVQDMDHENMFWYRQDPGLGLRLIYFSYDVKMKEKGDIPEGYSVSREKKERFSLILESASTNQTSMYLCASSYLAGGLGLNTEAFFGQGTRLTVV.